This passage covers 9 T cell receptor beta chains from one sample sequenced in a study of graft-versus-host responses after intestinal transplantation. Processing of graft tissue released intraepithelial and lamina propria lymphocytes. Sequencing used immunoSEQ multiplex PCR; TCRdb keeps in-frame clones, though not all of them. This sample has 9,500 to 10,000 clones, with around four fifths found just once. The specimen was ileum tissue, collected roughly 530 days after intestinal transplant. The receptors shown here come from a human patient who received an intestinal transplant, so some T cells may come from the graft donor.

The rearrangement links TRBV6-1 to TRBJ2-5; the match to TRBD2 covers 8 bases. V trimming: 0 bases; J trimming: 2 bases; junction bases outside the gene matches: 2. Germline values: CDR1 MNHNS, CDR2 SASEGT. The CDR3 has 15 residues. The CDR3 region is CASSEAAGEQETQYF. CDR3 in DNA: TGTGCCAGCAGTGAAGCAGCGGGGGAGCAAGAGACCCAGTACTTC.

V gene TRBV6-1 combines with J gene TRBJ2-3; D is ambiguous. The V end lost 3 bases, the J end lost 0 bases, and 13 bases lay between the germline ends. Germline lookup yields CDR1 MNHNS and CDR2 SASEGT. The CDR3 consists of 16 residues. The CDR3 region has the DNA TGTGCCAGCAGTGATCGGTCAGGTACTAGCACAGATACGCAGTATTTT. Protein product: CASSDRSGTSTDTQYF.

The V and J genes are TRBV14 and TRBJ1-1, with a tentative D call TRBD1 (5 bases). Germline V CDR1 and CDR2: SGHDN, FVKESK. The CDR3 runs to 14 residues. V was pared by 1 base and J by 4 bases, with 10 bases between. The CDR3 DNA follows: TGTGCCAGCAGCCAAGCTCCCGGGGGCACTGAAGCTTTCTTT. This codes for CASSQAPGGTEAFF.

This clone was counted a few times. The rearrangement links TRBV5-5 to TRBJ2-3, with 7 positions matching TRBD1. This CDR3 is 11 amino acids long. Germline CDR1 is SGHKS and CDR2 is YYEKEE (reference sequence). The V gene end was trimmed by 4 bases and the J gene end by 12 bases; junction bases not matched to a gene: 5. This CDR3 reads CASSADRVQYF. The CDR3 coding sequence is TGTGCCAGCAGCGCCGACAGGGTACAGTATTTT.

As concerns this clone: Other DNA sequences within the sample encode an identical CDR3. The genes are TRBV6-5 and TRBJ1-2; the D gene is possibly TRBD1 (5 bases). The CDR3 spans 16 residues. Germline values: CDR1 MNHEY, CDR2 SVGAGI. Trimming took off 2 bases at V and 4 bases at J, with 17 bases between the two ends. The CDR3 DNA follows: TGTGCCAGCAGTTACCGTGATCGACAGCGCCTCTATGGCTACACCTTC. It yields the protein CASSYRDRQRLYGYTF.

CDR3 in amino acids: CASSLVAGVKEKLFF. In DNA, the CDR3 is TGTGCCAGCAGCTTGGTCGCAGGGGTGAAGGAAAAACTGTTTTTT. The chain couples TRBV5-4 to TRBJ1-4; a weak D match, TRBD1 (6 bases). The CDR3 is made up of 15 amino acids. V shed 0 bases and J shed 8 bases, with 14 bases lying between them. Germline CDR1 reads SGHNT; CDR2 reads YYREEE (reference sequence).

As to this clone: At one of its ends the junction is not consistent with the germline gene, which may arise from a read error. The chain carries TRBV4-1 and TRBJ2-5; 15 positions match TRBD2. Germline values: CDR1 MGHRA, CDR2 YSYEKL. The CDR3 sequence is 16 residues long. This CDR3 is CASSQGLAGGQGTQYF. DNA of the CDR3: TGCGCCAGCAGCCAGGGACTAGCGGGAGGCCAAGGGACCCAGTACTTC.

The chain employs TRBV18 and TRBJ1-2; TRBD1 matches 11 bases. The V and J ends lost 3 bases and 7 bases, in that order; junction bases with no gene match: 4. The CDR3 is 14 amino acids. Looked up from germline, CDR1 is KGHSH and CDR2 is LQKENI. The CDR3 nucleotides are TGTGCCAGCTCACCGGACAGGGGGCGACTTGGCTACACCTTC. It is translated as CASSPDRGRLGYTF.

In nucleotides, the CDR3 is TGTGCCAGCAGTGACTCGGGGGGCACAGATACGCAGTATTTT. Its translation is CASSDSGGTDTQYF. The chain links TRBV6-4 to TRBJ2-3, with D perhaps assigned TRBD1 or TRBD2 (5 bases each). Trimming shortened V by 0 bases and J by 1 base, and 5 bases separated the two germline ends. The CDR3 spans 14 residues. The germline CDR1 and CDR2 sequences are MRHNA and SNTAGT.